The rows below give T cell receptor beta chains drawn from one sample of a study of T-cell reconstitution after alpha-beta-depleted transplantation in children. One entry per CDR3 protein results from TCRdb running MiXCR on the PCR reads. The table shows hundreds of thousands of distinct CDR3 sequences, with 16% occurring only once. Specimen: PBMCs, mostly from graft donor cells, collected 360 days after TCRalphabeta/CD19-depleted stem cell transplant. All receptors derive from a male patient between 2 and 9 years old who had a stem cell transplant for acute lymphoblastic leukemia, so the T cells may come from the graft donor. The CDR3 runs from the conserved cysteine through the conserved F or W. Each record gives: J gene, D gene, V gene, CDR3 length, clone size, CDR3 protein, CDR3 DNA. The D gene is left open where the match is weak. Part of the rows lack a size; the others show once, few, many or a class for expanded clones.

TRBJ2-5,NA,TRBV9,15,NA,CASSVDIMTHETQYF,TGTGCCAGCAGCGTAGACATTATGACGCACGAGACCCAGTACTTC
TRBJ2-1,TRBD2,TRBV18,17,few,CASSPGLAGVSYNEQFF,TGTGCCAGCTCACCGGGACTAGCGGGAGTATCGTACAATGAGCAGTTCTTC
TRBJ2-1,NA,TRBV4-2,17,NA,CASSQEVFTVVYNEQFF,TGTGCCAGCAGCCAAGAGGTGTTTACTGTGGTCTACAATGAGCAGTTCTTC
TRBJ1-1,NA,TRBV10-3,14,few,CATSVPVPGTEAFF,TGTGCCACCAGTGTCCCCGTCCCGGGGACTGAAGCTTTCTTT
TRBJ2-5,TRBD1,TRBV28,15,NA,CASSYPGQGLETQYF,TGTGCCAGCAGTTATCCGGGACAGGGGTTAGAGACCCAGTACTTC
TRBJ2-7,NA,TRBV20-1,14,NA,CSATGDVGYYEQYF,TGCAGTGCTACGGGGGATGTGGGATACTACGAGCAGTACTTC
TRBJ2-3,NA,TRBV10-3,12,few,CAISGDADTQYF,TGTGCCATCAGTGGGGATGCAGATACGCAGTATTTT
TRBJ2-1,NA,TRBV6-1,13,NA,CASRTHRVHEQFF,TGTGCCAGCAGAACCCACAGGGTTCATGAGCAGTTCTTC
TRBJ2-1,NA,TRBV24-1,11,NA,CATSEGGEQFF,TGTGCCACCAGTGAAGGGGGTGAGCAGTTCTTC
TRBJ2-7,NA,TRBV15,13,NA,CATSREGRYEQYF,TGTGCCACCAGCAGAGAAGGGAGATACGAGCAGTACTTC
TRBJ2-3,NA,TRBV4-3,14,many,CASSQDFGTDTQYF,TGCGCCAGCAGCCAAGATTTCGGCACAGATACGCAGTATTTT
TRBJ2-5,TRBD1,TRBV7-9,14,few,CASTGTGVLETQYF,TGTGCCAGCACCGGGACAGGGGTTTTAGAGACCCAGTACTTC
TRBJ2-5,NA,TRBV28,13,few,CASSFPPQETQYF,TGTGCCAGCAGTTTCCCACCGCAAGAGACCCAGTACTTC
TRBJ2-5,NA,TRBV15,15,NA,CATSALSHGGETQYF,TGTGCCACCAGCGCCCTCAGTCATGGAGGAGAGACCCAGTACTTC
TRBJ2-5,NA,TRBV29-1,14,NA,CSAWGADREGTQYF,TGCAGCGCCTGGGGGGCGGACAGGGAGGGGACCCAGTACTTC
TRBJ2-7,TRBD1,TRBV20-1,17,many,CSLRTPRGQGKGHEQYF,TGCAGTCTCCGGACGCCCCGAGGACAGGGGAAGGGCCACGAGCAGTACTTC
TRBJ2-3,TRBD2,TRBV2,16,NA,CASSVGLAASTDTQYF,TGTGCCAGCAGTGTAGGACTAGCGGCTAGCACAGATACGCAGTATTTT
TRBJ1-6,NA,TRBV28,12,few,CASGTGRSPLHF,TGTGCCAGCGGAACAGGGAGGTCACCCCTCCACTTT
TRBJ1-1,TRBD1,TRBV12-3/TRBV12-4,22,NA,CASSFLLSPWTGEKALNTEAFF,TGTGCCAGCAGTTTCCTATTATCTCCTTGGACAGGGGAGAAAGCGCTGAATACTGAAGCTTTCTTT
TRBJ1-1,NA,TRBV9,12,few,CASSGAVGEAFF,TGTGCCAGCAGCGGGGCGGTAGGTGAGGCTTTCTTT